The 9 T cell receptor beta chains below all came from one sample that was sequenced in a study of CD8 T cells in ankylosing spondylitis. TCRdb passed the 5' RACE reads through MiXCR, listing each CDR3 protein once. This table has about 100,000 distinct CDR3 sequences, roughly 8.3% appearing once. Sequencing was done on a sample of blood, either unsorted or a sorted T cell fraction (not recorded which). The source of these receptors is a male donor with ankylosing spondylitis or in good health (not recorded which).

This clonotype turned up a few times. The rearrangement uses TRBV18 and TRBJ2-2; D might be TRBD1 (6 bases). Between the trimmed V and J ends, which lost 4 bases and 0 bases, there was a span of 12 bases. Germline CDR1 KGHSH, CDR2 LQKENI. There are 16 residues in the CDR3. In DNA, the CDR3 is TGTGCCAGCTCACGCGGACAGAACGCGAACACCGGGGAGCTGTTTTTT. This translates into CASSRGQNANTGELFF. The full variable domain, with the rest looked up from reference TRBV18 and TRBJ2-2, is NAGVMQNPRHLVRRRGQEARLRCSPMKGHSHVYWYRQLPEEGLKFMVYLQKENIIDESGMPKERFSAEFPKEGPSILRIQQVVRGDSAAYFCASSRGQNANTGELFFGEGSRLTVL.

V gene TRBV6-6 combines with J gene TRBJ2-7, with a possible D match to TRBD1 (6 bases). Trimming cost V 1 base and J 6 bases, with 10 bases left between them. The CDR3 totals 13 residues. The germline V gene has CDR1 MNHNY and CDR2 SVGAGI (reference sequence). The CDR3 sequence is CASSYYKDSEQYF. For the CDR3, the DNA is TGTGCCAGCAGTTACTATAAGGACAGCGAGCAGTACTTC.

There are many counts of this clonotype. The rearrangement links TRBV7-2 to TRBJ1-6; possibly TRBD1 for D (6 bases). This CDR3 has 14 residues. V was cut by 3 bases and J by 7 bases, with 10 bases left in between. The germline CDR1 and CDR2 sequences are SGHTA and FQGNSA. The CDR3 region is CASSFKGGNSPLHF. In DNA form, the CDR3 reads TGTGCCAGCAGCTTCAAGGGGGGGAATTCACCCCTCCACTTT.

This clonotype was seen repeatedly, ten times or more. CDR3: CASSFRGAHNEQFF. The DNA for the CDR3 is TGTGCCAGCAGTTTCAGGGGGGCCCACAATGAGCAGTTCTTC. J is TRBJ2-1 and V is TRBV12-3 or TRBV12-4; D is possibly TRBD1 (7 bases). V dropped 3 bases and J dropped 5 bases, with 11 bases sitting between them. The CDR3 runs to 14 residues.

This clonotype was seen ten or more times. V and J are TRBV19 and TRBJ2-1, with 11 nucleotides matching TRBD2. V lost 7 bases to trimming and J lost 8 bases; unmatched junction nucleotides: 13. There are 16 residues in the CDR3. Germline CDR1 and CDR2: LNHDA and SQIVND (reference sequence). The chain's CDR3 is CASKLGGTSGHDEQFF. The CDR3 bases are TGTGCCAGTAAGCTCGGGGGGACTAGCGGTCACGATGAGCAGTTCTTC.

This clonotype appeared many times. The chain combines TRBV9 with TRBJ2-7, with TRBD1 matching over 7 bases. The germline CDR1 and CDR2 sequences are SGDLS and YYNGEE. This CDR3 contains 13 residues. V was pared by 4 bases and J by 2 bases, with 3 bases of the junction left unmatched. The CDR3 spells CASSTGDPYEQYF. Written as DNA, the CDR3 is TGTGCCAGCAGCACAGGGGACCCCTACGAGCAGTACTTC. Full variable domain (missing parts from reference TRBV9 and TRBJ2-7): DSGVTQTPKHLITATGQRVTLRCSPRSGDLSVYWYQQSLDQGLQFLIQYYNGEERAKGNILERFSAQQFPDLHSELNLSSLELGDSALYFCASSTGDPYEQYFGPGTRLTVT.

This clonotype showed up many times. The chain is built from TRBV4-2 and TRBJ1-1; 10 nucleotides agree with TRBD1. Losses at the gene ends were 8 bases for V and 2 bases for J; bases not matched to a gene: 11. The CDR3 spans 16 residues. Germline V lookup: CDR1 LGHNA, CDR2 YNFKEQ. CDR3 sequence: CASQDGRDRGNTEAFF. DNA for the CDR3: TGTGCCAGCCAGGACGGAAGGGACAGGGGAAACACTGAAGCTTTCTTT.

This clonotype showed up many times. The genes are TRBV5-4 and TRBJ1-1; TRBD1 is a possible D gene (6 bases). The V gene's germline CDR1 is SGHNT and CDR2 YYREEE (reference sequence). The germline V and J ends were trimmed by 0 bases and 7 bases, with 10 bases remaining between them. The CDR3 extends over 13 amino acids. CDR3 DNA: TGTGCCAGCAGCTTGGAGACAGGCAATGAAGCTTTCTTT. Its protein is CASSLETGNEAFF.

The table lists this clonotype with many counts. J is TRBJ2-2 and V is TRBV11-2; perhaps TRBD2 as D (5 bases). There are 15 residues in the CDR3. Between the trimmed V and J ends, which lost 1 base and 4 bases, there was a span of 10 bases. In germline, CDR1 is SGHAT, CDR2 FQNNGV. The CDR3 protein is CASSLGSGSTGELFF. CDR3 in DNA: TGTGCCAGCAGCTTAGGGTCGGGGAGCACCGGGGAGCTGTTTTTT.